This T cell receptor (beta chain) comes out of a study of spatial heterogeneity in lung cancer (dated by TCRdb to the late 2010s). With respect to the entire study: Samples were obtained from 65 to 90 patients with early-stage, untreated non-small cell lung cancer from the lung TRACERx cohort. In the raw uncorrected reads, each unique combination of TCR and UMI appeared more than ten times on average. Follow-up PBMC samples were sequenced whenever available, with the median time to follow-up being two to three years after resection. Beta-chain transcripts were consistently detected in greater numbers than alpha-chain transcripts, which likely reflects a higher abundance of beta-chain transcripts. At surgery, both alpha and beta chains were TCR-sequenced in 200 to 250 tumor regions, approximately 64 matched nontumor lung samples and just over 55 PBMC samples. Nonsynonymous mutation counts, determined by whole-exome sequencing of tumor tissue, were related to TCR repertoire features. TCR alpha and beta repertoires were quantitatively compared across multiple tumor regions, matched nontumor lung and blood in non-small cell lung cancer. General conclusions and limits of the study: Confirming at a functional level the hypothesis that regional TCRs recognize regional mutations was considered to require additional single-cell paired TCR alpha and beta sequencing. Only approximately 15 patients were included in the comparisons of baseline and follow-up blood repertoires. Ubiquitous expanded tumor TCRs were detected in blood more often at tumor resection than at routine follow-up.

Cut back by 3 bases and 7 bases, the V and J ends lie 10 bases apart. The CDR3 adds up to 14 amino acids, both ends counted. Only CDR3 DNA is held: 42 bases, read in frame from base 1. The germline V gene encodes CDR1 ENHRY and CDR2 SYGVKD. Library preparation used 5' RACE. TCRdb records NextSeq 500 as the sequencer. In the TCR library protocol, a unique molecular identifier was attached to each TCR cDNA molecule so that PCR and sequencing errors could be corrected. The study's processing was this. Decombinator tools were used for TCR identification, UMI-based error correction and CDR3 extraction. Expanded TCRs were defined as those above a frequency of 2 per 1,000, corresponding to the top 1% of the tumor frequency distribution. Rényi diversity was computed with the R vegan package after subsampling each repertoire 100 times to 5,000 TCRs. To build CDR3 similarity networks, amino acid triplet string-kernel similarity was used, and CDR3s were connected when their pairwise similarity was above 0.82. Through fastp at Q25 and MiXCR, TCRdb rebuilt clones from the public reads, retaining in-frame beta chains. Each CDR3 protein gets just one entry, which takes the most common genes and DNA from the rows behind it. The V and J calls and clone size come from TCRdb's table, not from the authors' own analysis. A total of about 52,000 distinct CDR3 sequences appear in this sample, around 7.7% of them only once. Clones ranked in the top ten supply 35% of the sample.

The sample's time point label, decoded: blood at routine non-recurrence follow-up after resection. TCR sequencing used whole RNA extracted from tumor and nontumor lung tissue, or from cryopreserved PBMC samples, without cell sorting. A patient was chosen for TCR sequencing only when enough RNA was available from at least two tumor regions. This clonotype was seen a few times. There is no known antigen for this receptor. Lacking the conserved final phenylalanine or tryptophan, this CDR3 likely reflects a read error. This TCR derives from a female donor with early-stage non-small cell lung cancer. The chain is encoded by TRBV10-3 joined to TRBJ1-6; TRBD1 might be the D gene, on 5 matching bases. This material consisted of PBMCs, taken at follow-up. The CDR3 amino acid sequence is: CAISDTGRNSPLHS. At the DNA level, the sequence is TGTGCCATCAGTGACACAGGACGGAATTCACCCCTCCACTCT.